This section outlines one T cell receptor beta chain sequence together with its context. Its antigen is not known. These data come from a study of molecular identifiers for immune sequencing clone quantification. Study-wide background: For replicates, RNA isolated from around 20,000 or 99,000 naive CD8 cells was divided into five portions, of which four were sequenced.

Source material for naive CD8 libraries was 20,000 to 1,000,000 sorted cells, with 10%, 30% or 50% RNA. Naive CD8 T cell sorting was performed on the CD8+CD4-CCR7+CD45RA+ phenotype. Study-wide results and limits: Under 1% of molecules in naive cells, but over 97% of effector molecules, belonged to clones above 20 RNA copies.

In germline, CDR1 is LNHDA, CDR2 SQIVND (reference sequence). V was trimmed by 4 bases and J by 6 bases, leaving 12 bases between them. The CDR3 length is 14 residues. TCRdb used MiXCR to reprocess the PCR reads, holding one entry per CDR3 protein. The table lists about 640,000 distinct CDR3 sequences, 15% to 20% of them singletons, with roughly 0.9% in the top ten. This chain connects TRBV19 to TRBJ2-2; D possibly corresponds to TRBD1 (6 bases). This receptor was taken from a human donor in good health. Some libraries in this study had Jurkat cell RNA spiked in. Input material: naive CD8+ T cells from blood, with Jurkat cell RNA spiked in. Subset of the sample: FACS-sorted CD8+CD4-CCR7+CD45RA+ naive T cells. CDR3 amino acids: CASSTGKGAGELFF. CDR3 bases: TGTGCCAGTAGTACGGGGAAGGGGGCCGGGGAGCTGTTTTTT.